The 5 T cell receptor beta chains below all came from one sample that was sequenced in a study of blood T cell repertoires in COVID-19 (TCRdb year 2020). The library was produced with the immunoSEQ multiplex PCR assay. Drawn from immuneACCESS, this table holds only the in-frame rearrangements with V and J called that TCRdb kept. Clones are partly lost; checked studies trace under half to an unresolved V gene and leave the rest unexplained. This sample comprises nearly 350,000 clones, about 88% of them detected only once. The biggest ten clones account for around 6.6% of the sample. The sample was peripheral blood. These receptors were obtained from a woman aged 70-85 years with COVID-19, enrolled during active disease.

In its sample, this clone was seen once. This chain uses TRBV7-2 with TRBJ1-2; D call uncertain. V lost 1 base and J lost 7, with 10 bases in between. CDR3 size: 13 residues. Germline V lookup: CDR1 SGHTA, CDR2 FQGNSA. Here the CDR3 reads CASSLGGSGGYTF. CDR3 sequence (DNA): TGTGCCAGCAGCTTAGGTGGTTCGGGTGGCTACACCTTC.

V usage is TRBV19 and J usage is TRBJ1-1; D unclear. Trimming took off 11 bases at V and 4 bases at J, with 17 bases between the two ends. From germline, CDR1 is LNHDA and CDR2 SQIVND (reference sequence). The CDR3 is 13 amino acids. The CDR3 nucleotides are TGTGCCTCCACCAGGTCCGGGAGCACTGAAGCTTTCTTT. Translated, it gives CASTRSGSTEAFF.

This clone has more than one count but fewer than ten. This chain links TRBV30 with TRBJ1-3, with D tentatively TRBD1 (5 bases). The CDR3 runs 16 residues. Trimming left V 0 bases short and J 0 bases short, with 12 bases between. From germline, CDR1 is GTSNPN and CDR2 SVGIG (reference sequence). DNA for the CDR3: TGTGCCTGGAGTGTAGCCGGGGGATTCTCTGGAAACACCATATATTTT. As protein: CAWSVAGGFSGNTIYF.

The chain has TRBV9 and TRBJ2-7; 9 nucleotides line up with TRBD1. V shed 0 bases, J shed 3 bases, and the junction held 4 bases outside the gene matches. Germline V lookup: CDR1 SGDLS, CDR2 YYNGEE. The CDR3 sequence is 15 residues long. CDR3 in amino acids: CASSVEGQGFYEQYF. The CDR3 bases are TGTGCCAGCAGCGTAGAGGGACAGGGTTTCTACGAGCAGTACTTC.

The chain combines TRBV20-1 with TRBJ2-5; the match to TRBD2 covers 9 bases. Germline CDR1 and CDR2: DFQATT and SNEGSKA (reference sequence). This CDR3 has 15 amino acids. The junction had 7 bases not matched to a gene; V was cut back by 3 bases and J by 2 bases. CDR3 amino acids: CSASLSGGQQETQYF. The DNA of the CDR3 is TGCAGTGCTAGTCTTAGCGGGGGACAACAAGAGACCCAGTACTTC.